This T cell receptor (beta chain) comes out of a study of blood T cell repertoires in COVID-19. Study-wide context: Samples representing acute and convalescent COVID-19 were sourced from the United States, Italy and Spain. T cells, B-cell-depleted T cells, or PBMCs provided the cDNA or gDNA that served as material.

Recovery among Cohort 3 donors was established by two negative PCRs, clearance, or symptom resolution. This table comes from immunoSEQ multiplex PCR, and its TCRdb copy is limited to in-frame clones, with some not included. The table shows 300,000 or so clones, with about 90% occurring only once. The V gene's germline CDR1 is SEHNR and CDR2 FQNEAQ (reference sequence). Trimming took 1 base from V and 0 from J, leaving 13 bases between them. CDR3 size: 17 residues. Sequencing was carried out using PBMCs or T cells enriched from blood (not recorded which). The receptor's source is a woman in her thirties who had recovered from COVID-19. The rearrangement joins TRBV7-9 to TRBJ1-3; D is perhaps TRBD1 (5 bases). The CDR3 loop is CASSLGGSPNSGNTIYF. In DNA form, the CDR3 reads TGTGCCAGCAGCTTAGGGGGCAGCCCGAACTCTGGAAACACCATATATTTT.